This T cell receptor beta chain was documented in a study of cytomegalovirus exposure and HLA in healthy donors (dated by TCRdb to 2016 to 2017). With respect to the entire study: An earlier analysis of 587 of the donors reported roughly 300 Gb of sequence data and approximately 120 million unique TCR beta sequences obtained from around 190 million T cells. Both class I and class II loci were covered by HLA typing, at four-digit resolution. Among the approximately 430 genotyped donors, about 83% belonged to the genetic ancestry cluster associated with self-reported Caucasian donors. Donor age, sex, ethnicity and CMV serostatus were compiled alongside the repertoire data. A separate validation cohort of 100 to 150 different subjects was used in addition to the roughly 670-subject first cohort. The number of donors typed differed by locus, with 629-630 for A, B, C, DRB1 and DQB1, around 500 for DQA1, nearly 610 for DPA1, and approximately 470 for DPB1. The study aimed to test whether cataloging public T cell receptors could reveal signatures of past pathogen exposure. In the later analysis, no new phenotypic data were used to find candidate immune exposures; instead, reliance was placed on TCR beta sequences and their occurrence across donors. Five DR-DQ haplotypes were treated as single units for association and clustering because of strong linkage in the cohort. Every discovery cohort repertoire had been produced on one sequencing platform. To predict cytomegalovirus infection status, the study brought together high-throughput TCR immunosequencing, statistical association of individual TCRs with disease status, and machine learning. A later genetic analysis took genome-wide SNP genotypes for about three fifths of the roughly 700 donors and used that subset as a discovery cohort. An earlier analysis of around 640 of the donors used high-throughput TCR beta sequencing to judge whether each TCR beta V gene segment behaved as functional or pseudogenic. In a later analysis, previously published TCR beta repertoires from 666 donors were re-analyzed and high-resolution HLA genotyping was added so that TCR occurrence patterns could be studied. Among about 400 genotyped donors of the cohort, an average of approximately 220,000 unique TCR beta nucleotide sequences was sequenced per donor, of which approximately 19% were non-productive. The T cell repertoires of under 750 subjects were profiled by immunosequencing and related to cytomegalovirus serostatus. About 300 gigabases of sequencing data and 80 million or so unique TCR sequences were included in an early release covering several hundred HLA-typed donors. The investigation overall reported the following: Correlated functional status among segregating V segments might reflect linkage disequilibrium, but an unknown experimental factor could not be ruled out. In a later analysis, HLA-associated TCR beta chains were found to be more clonally expanded and to have lower generation probabilities than equally common non-associated chains. Because some donors lacked HLA typing at each locus, the association tests relied only on the typed subset. The only immune exposure information available for the cohort was CMV serostatus. An association between a missense DCLRE1C variant and V-gene and J-gene trimming of TCR beta chains was found in a later genetic analysis and replicated in an independent cohort. A group of highly shared sequence variants was considered likely to be a technical artifact of the sequencing pipeline. In the study, around 150 TCR beta chains were listed as associated with cytomegalovirus. In a later analysis, the rate of TCR association differed among HLA loci, with DRB1 alleles having the most associated TCRs and HLA-C alleles having the fewest. A later analysis associated roughly 17,000 TCR beta sequences with specific HLA alleles at a false discovery rate of 0.05. A few of the identified cytomegalovirus-associated TCR beta chains were confirmed in vitro to be specific for cytomegalovirus antigens. This cohort had only TCR beta chains sequenced, and the lack of alpha or paired-chain data limited which features could be detected. According to the authors, the approach could potentially be generalized to other disease states and immunological phenotypes. Presence/absence analyses assumed roughly uniform sequencing depth across donors, an assumption that may not hold. Most TCR sequences were observed very rarely across donors, whereas some public TCRs were present in many individuals. When HLA alleles, especially DR and DQ, strongly co-occurred, TCR associations were difficult to assign to individual alleles. Several of the top co-occurrence clusters appeared to be linked to parvovirus B19, influenza, CMV and Epstein-Barr virus, according to a later analysis. A later genetic analysis reported fewer N-insertions in productive TCRs among donors in an Asian-associated ancestry cluster than the roughly 670-donor mean. An earlier analysis of approximately 590 of the donors showed that most TCR beta V segments appeared in productive rearrangements either about 90% or about 30% of the time, which broadly matched IMGT annotations. The classifier was reported to diagnose cytomegalovirus status with high specificity and sensitivity in both the original cohort and the validation cohort. Most CMV-associated TCR beta chains appeared to be HLA-restricted in a later analysis, and the HLA associations seemed to be driven largely by CMV exposure. About 17 rarely observed V segments, including chromosome 9 orphons, were excluded from the earlier analysis of about 610 of the donors because counts were too low. Some IMGT-functional V segments, including TRBV6-2 and TRBV6-3, could not be told apart with the 87-base-pair reads, so those segments were excluded. A further reported finding was that TCR beta sequences accurately predicted the HLA-A and HLA-B alleles for most subjects in the first cohort.

The library was prepared using the immunoSEQ multiplex PCR assay. For the multiplex PCR, a mixture combining 60 forward primers for TCR Vbeta segments and 13 reverse primers for TCR Jbeta segments was used. The CDR3 region of rearranged TCR beta genes was amplified from genomic DNA with a multiplex PCR assay. Amplified TCR beta libraries were sequenced as 87-base-pair reads on the Illumina HiSeq System. Turning to the authors' computational methods: Across the 670 or so repertoires, a later analysis counted around 80 million unique TCR beta chains, 9.5 million to 13 million of which were shared by at least two donors. Raw reads were error-corrected and collapsed into unique sequences by a nearest-neighbor algorithm in which closely related sequences were merged to remove PCR and sequencing errors. To assign V, D and J gene segments, CDR3 sequences were aligned to IMGT reference sequences. For a sequence to be retained, at least a six-nucleotide match to both a V gene segment and a J gene segment was required. A rearrangement counted as productive if the CDR3 had no stop codons and remained in frame with V and J, and every other rearrangement counted as non-productive. CDR3 was defined by IMGT convention, running from the second conserved V-encoded cysteine to the conserved J-encoded phenylalanine. The earlier analysis of more than 450 of the donors excluded sequences that lacked an unambiguous match to a single V gene segment. An earlier analysis of 550 to 650 of the donors classified V segments as functional when productive rearrangements were above 56.7% and as segregating when the standard deviation between donors was above 5%. To diagnose cytomegalovirus status from the catalog of TCR beta chain sequences, a statistical classification framework was built. V and J gene assignment, in a later analysis, came from comparing TCR nucleotide sequences with IMGT/GENE-DB human TR gene sequences. Using the TCRdist pipeline, a later analysis assigned CDR3 sequences along with most-parsimonious VDJ recombination scenarios. In a later analysis, every TCR beta chain was defined by the combination of its CDR3 amino acid sequence and its V-gene family, and reads without a unique V-gene family were dropped. A later analysis removed several hundred highly shared, low-generation-probability nucleotide sequences to deal with suspected cross-contamination and a sequencing artifact. In a later analysis, a clonal expansion index was calculated for each public chain from normalized within-repertoire ranks of inferred template counts. Generation probabilities in a later analysis came from a VDJ recombination model fitted to out-of-frame rearrangements, and those results were checked against IGoR. Hypergeometric tests were used in a later analysis to score TCR-TCR, TCR-HLA and TCR-CMV co-occurrence, with a repertoire-size bias correction applied to the TCR pairs. False discovery rates were estimated in a later analysis by permuting HLA or CMV assignments 20 times. In a later analysis, co-occurring TCRs were grouped using DBSCAN, and TCRdist sequence similarity was added for clustering within HLA-allele-positive subsets. Repertoires with fewer than 30,000 or more than 120,000 public chains were left out of co-occurrence clustering, as were about five repertoires with anomalous nucleotide sharing. TCRdb provides this immuneACCESS table in a form limited to in-frame rearrangements. Some clones are lacking; in checked studies, under half of them reflect an unresolved V gene, and why the rest are absent is not known. The V and J calls and the clone size are those of that table, but D and trimming were determined from the DNA. The table for this sample lists about 89,000 clones; 85% of them were counted only once. Clones ranked in the top ten supply less than 8% of the sample.

Trimming takes 0 bases off V and 4 bases off J; junction bases not matched to a gene: 4. Per the germline V gene, SGHDN is the CDR1 and FVKESK is the CDR2. The CDR3 covers 17 residues, taking in both the cysteine and the phenylalanine. Just CDR3 DNA is preserved here, 51 bases in frame from base 1. In total, roughly 710 healthy bone marrow donors made up the cohort. All cohort members were sampled while nominally healthy, although unrecorded immune exposures were likely present. The donor tested CMV seropositive, placing the donor among the 289 seropositive members of the cohort. Each donor provided a peripheral blood sample, and peripheral blood mononuclear cells were used for TCR beta sequencing. Genomic DNA was extracted from the blood cell samples with the Qiagen DNeasy Blood Extraction Kit. Regarding this clone: The target of this receptor is not known. Within one base of it there is no much larger clone, and no base qualities were kept.

Sequenced input: PBMCs. The sequence was collected from a man aged 40-55 years in good health and CMV-seropositive. The chain is made from TRBV14 and TRBJ2-4, with 12 middle bases fitting TRBD2. The DNA sequence follows: TGTGCCAGCAGCCAAGATTCCCTAGCGGGGGGGAAAAACATTCAGTACTTC. Translated, it gives CASSQDSLAGGKNIQYF.